This TCR beta chain originates from a study of T cell responses to AZD1222 COVID-19 vaccine. General observations from the study: There were mostly white British donors and more females than males, and clonal diversity was possibly underestimated.

This clone appeared a single time. The antigen is undetermined. The V gene's germline CDR1 is SGHAT and CDR2 FQNNGV. The CDR3 covers 11 residues. V was cut by 0 bases and J by 14 bases, with 5 bases left in between. Profiling relied on immunoSEQ multiplex PCR, and the TCRdb table lists in-frame clones only, not all of them. The sample holds about 150,000 clones, about nine tenths seen once. This rearrangement joins TRBV11-2 to TRBJ1-6; D not certain. This sample comprised peripheral blood, obtained on day 0 of AZD1222 vaccination. This TCR came from an adult in good health. The CDR3 loop reads CASSLDGSLHF. The CDR3 DNA follows: TGTGCCAGCAGCTTAGATGGGTCCCTCCACTTT.